This record concerns one TCR beta chain sequence. The entry originates in a study of shared clonotypes between healthy human individuals. Assay runs were performed at deep level. Produced via immunoSEQ multiplex PCR; TCRdb's table is partial and in-frame only. The sample has 600,000 to 750,000 clones; about 90% are singletons. Germline V CDR1 and CDR2: SEHNR, FQNEAQ (reference sequence). J lost 5 bases, V lost 5 bases, and 10 bases had no gene match. The CDR3 has 15 residues. The sample was memory CD8+ T cells from PBMCs. Subset indicated: CD45RO+ cells pooled with CCR7-negative TemRA cells. The chain uses TRBV7-9 and TRBJ1-2; 8 nucleotides match TRBD1. This sequence was found in a man between 18 and 29 years old in good health. Some clones in this sample may be carry-over from other donors' samples. The CDR3 DNA follows: TGTGCCAGCAGCCCCTCGACAGGGGTATGGTATGGCTACACCTTC. Translated: CASSPSTGVWYGYTF.